The T cell receptor (beta chain) under discussion was sequenced for a study of shared clonotypes between healthy human individuals. Study overall: A couple of women and a few men aged 18 to 49 made up the donors.

Profiled with immunoSEQ multiplex PCR; TCRdb holds only in-frame clones, not every one. Of over 950,000 clones in the sample, roughly 80% were seen once. Trimming at V came to 0 bases and at J to 9 bases, leaving 6 bases not matched to a gene. The germline gives CDR1 SGDLS, CDR2 YYNGEE. The CDR3 loop spans 14 amino acids. The rearrangement links TRBV9 to TRBJ2-1; 7 nucleotides align to TRBD2. The sequencing input was memory CD4+ T cells from PBMCs. Specified subset: CD45RA-negative fraction. This receptor was taken from a man younger than 35 in good health. Some clones in this sample may be carry-over from other donors' samples. This CDR3 reads CASSVVGGRVEQFF. As DNA, the CDR3 is TGTGCCAGCAGCGTAGTAGGCGGGAGAGTTGAGCAGTTCTTC.